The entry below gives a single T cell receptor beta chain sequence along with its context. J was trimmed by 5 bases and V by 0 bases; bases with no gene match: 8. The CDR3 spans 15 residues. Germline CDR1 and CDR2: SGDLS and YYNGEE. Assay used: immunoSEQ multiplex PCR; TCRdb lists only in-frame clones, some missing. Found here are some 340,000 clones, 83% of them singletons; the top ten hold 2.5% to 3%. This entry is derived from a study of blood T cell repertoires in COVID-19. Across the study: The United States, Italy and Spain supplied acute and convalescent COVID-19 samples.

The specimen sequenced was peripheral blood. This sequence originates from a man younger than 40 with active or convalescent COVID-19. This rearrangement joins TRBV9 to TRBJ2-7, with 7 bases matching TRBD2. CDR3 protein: CASSVGGGIIHEQYF. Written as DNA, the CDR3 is TGTGCCAGCAGCGTAGGGGGAGGGATAATCCACGAGCAGTACTTC.